Below, one T cell receptor (beta chain) is given with its context. This clonotype was counted at least ten times. Its antigen target is currently unknown. At one end the junction does not follow the germline gene, possibly because of a read error. This entry belongs to a study of CD8 T cells in ankylosing spondylitis (dated by TCRdb to 2016 to 2017). Looking at the study overall: The study set out to find disease-linked TCR variants by profiling T cell receptor beta repertoires in ankylosing spondylitis patients and healthy donors. Peripheral blood was sampled, and synovial fluid was also collected from ankylosing spondylitis patients. The full study cohort was made up of roughly 25 ankylosing spondylitis patients and roughly 98 healthy donors.

TCRdb shows the sequencer as Illumina HiSeq 2500. Quantitative 5'-RACE with molecular barcodes was used to prepare TCR beta libraries. The authors processed their data as follows. Disease-linked TCR variants were identified with a new computational method built on a probabilistic model of VDJ rearrangement. TCRdb reprocessing: public reads trimmed at Q25 with fastp, clones called with MiXCR, in-frame beta chains kept. Rows are unified per CDR3 protein, each entry keeping the most common DNA and genes. The V and J calls shown here were made by TCRdb, not taken from the authors' results. For this sample the table gives roughly 200,000 distinct CDR3 sequences, of which about 26% were detected only once. The top ten hold less than 8.5% of the sample. Reading from cysteine to phenylalanine, the CDR3 counts 15 amino acids. The DNA shown is the 45-base CDR3, in frame from base 1. The germline V gene (reference sequence) specifies SSHAT as CDR1 and FNYEAQ as CDR2.

Results and caveats for the whole study, not just this receptor: The disease-linked clones showed a CD8+ phenotype and occurred at relatively low frequencies in peripheral blood. Blood from ankylosing spondylitis patients appeared to be characterized by a TCR beta motif composed of about eight highly homologous amino acid variants. The disease-linked clones were reported as significantly enriched in matched synovial fluid samples from ankylosing spondylitis patients. Some motif variants had previously been reported in the synovial fluid and blood of reactive arthritis patients, which suggests shared mechanisms of disease initiation.

The sample comprised blood, either unsorted or a sorted T cell fraction (not recorded which). The chain is made from TRBV7-7 and TRBJ2-1; TRBD1 agrees with 9 junctional bases. The TCR originated in a male donor with ankylosing spondylitis or in good health (not recorded which). The CDR3 is CASSSGTGIYNEQFF. The sequenced DNA is TGTGCTAGCAGCTCCGGGACAGGGATCTACAATGAGCAGTTCTTC.